This T cell receptor beta chain was observed in a study of cytomegalovirus exposure and HLA in healthy donors. Study-level points and caveats: Cytomegalovirus-associated status was assigned to around 160 TCR beta chains. Most TCR sequences were seen very rarely across donors, but some public TCRs occurred in many.

Germline-derived CDR1 and CDR2 are LNHDA and SQIVND (reference sequence). V lost 7 bases and J lost 0, with 10 bases in between. The CDR3 length is 14 residues. Measured with immunoSEQ multiplex PCR; TCRdb has only the in-frame clones, and not every one. The sample carries hundreds of thousands of clones, approximately 84% recorded once. For this clone: As yet, its antigen is unknown.

The sequence was collected from a man aged 18 to 29 in good health and CMV-seropositive. The sample was PBMCs. The V and J genes are TRBV19 and TRBJ2-1; D gene uncertain. CDR3 in DNA: TGTGCCAGTAAAACTGGAAGCTCCTACAATGAGCAGTTCTTC. It encodes CASKTGSSYNEQFF.